This paragraph covers one T cell receptor beta chain sequence. Antigen: not known. Prominent immunodeficiency with autoinflammation defined PRAID. V trimming: 3 bases; J trimming: 0 bases; junction bases outside the gene matches: 3. This CDR3 comprises 16 residues. CDR1 is LNHDA, CDR2 SQIVND, per germline (reference sequence). The sample belongs to a study of stem cell transplantation in POMP-related autoinflammatory disease. Sequenced by immunoSEQ multiplex PCR; TCRdb stores in-frame clones only, minus some. The top ten clones hold about 0.7% of a sample with over 60,000 clones, just over 90% of them seen once. General study findings and limits: Fewer unique TRB V-J gene pairings were identified in patients with PRAID.

Specimen: CD4+ T cells from PBMCs, collected after stem cell transplantation. The receptor was derived from a human patient with POMP-related autoinflammation and immune dysregulation (PRAID). Some of the T cells might come from the graft donor. The genes are TRBV19 and TRBJ2-4; 9 nucleotides agree with TRBD1. CDR3 nucleotides: TGTGCCAGTAGTATCCGACAGGGGGAAGCCAAAAACATTCAGTACTTC. This encodes CASSIRQGEAKNIQYF. The entire variable domain, with the rest obtained from reference TRBV19 and TRBJ2-4, is as follows: DGGITQSPKYLFRKEGQNVTLSCEQNLNHDAMYWYRQDPGQGLRLIYYSQIVNDFQKGDIAEGYSVSREKKESFPLTVTSAQKNPTAFYLCASSIRQGEAKNIQYFGAGTRLSVL.